This entry lists 6 T cell receptor beta chains sequenced from one sample in a study of blood T cell repertoires in COVID-19. TCRdb's copy holds only in-frame clones and misses some; the assay was immunoSEQ multiplex PCR. Among more than 250,000 clones listed, around 89% were seen once. Sequencing input: peripheral blood. The receptors originated from a man between 18 and 29 years old who had recovered from COVID-19.

Only a few counts were recorded for this clone. The chain joins TRBV5-1 to TRBJ2-5; D unclear. V was cut by 0 bases and J by 0 bases, with 6 bases left in between. The germline V gene encodes CDR1 SGHRS and CDR2 YFSETQ. This CDR3 is built from 14 residues. The CDR3 nucleotides are TGCGCCAGCAGCTTGGGTCAGGACCAAGAGACCCAGTACTTC. It encodes CASSLGQDQETQYF.

This chain uses TRBV27 with TRBJ1-2; D possibly corresponds to TRBD1 (6 bases). Germline V gene sequence: CDR1 MNHEY, CDR2 SMNVEV (reference sequence). V lost 0 bases and J 8 bases, leaving 16 bases between the germline ends. This CDR3 is built from 15 residues. The CDR3 spells CASSLSTAGARGYTF. The CDR3, as DNA: TGTGCCAGCAGTTTATCGACGGCAGGGGCGAGGGGCTACACCTTC.

V and J are TRBV5-1 and TRBJ2-1; TRBD2 aligns across 12 bases. CDR3 length equals 13 residues. Germline values: CDR1 SGHRS, CDR2 YFSETQ. Trimming removed 10 bases from V and 6 bases from J; junction bases left unmatched: 5. The CDR3 DNA is TGCGCCTGTGCTAGCGGGAGGGCCAATGAGCAGTTCTTC. Its protein product is CACASGRANEQFF.

The gene calls are TRBV5-1 and TRBJ2-4, with TRBD1 as a possible D gene (5 bases). Trimming pared 2 bases from V and 9 bases from J, leaving 12 bases between. The CDR3 has 13 residues. CDR1 and CDR2 from the germline V gene are SGHRS and YFSETQ. In DNA, the CDR3 is TGCGCCAGCAGCTTACAGGAAGTTGGCATTCAGTACTTC. Translated: CASSLQEVGIQYF.

The chain is built from TRBV19 and TRBJ2-7; 9 bases agree with TRBD1. The V and J ends lost 5 bases and 4 bases, in that order; junction bases with no gene match: 6. This CDR3 contains 14 residues. CDR1 and CDR2 (germline): LNHDA, SQIVND (reference sequence). CDR3 in amino acids: CASSFTGGSYEQYF. The CDR3 coding sequence is TGTGCCAGTAGTTTCACAGGGGGCTCTTACGAGCAGTACTTC.

The CDR3 sequence is CAWSDGYEQYF. CDR3 bases: TGTGCCTGGAGTGACGGCTACGAGCAGTACTTC. The genes are TRBV30 and TRBJ2-7; D is unclear. V was cut by 1 base and J by 3 bases, with 4 bases left in between. This CDR3 comprises 11 residues. CDR1 is GTSNPN and CDR2 is SVGIG in the germline V gene (reference sequence). The whole variable domain, remainder taken from reference TRBV30 and TRBJ2-7, is SQTIHQWPATLVQPVGSPLSLECTVEGTSNPNLYWYRQAAGRGLQLLFYSVGIGQISSEVPQNLSASRPQDRQFILSSKKLLLSDSGFYLCAWSDGYEQYFGPGTRLTVT.